This passage covers 27 T cell receptor beta chains from one sample sequenced in a study of spatial heterogeneity in lung cancer. Time point of the sample: blood at routine non-recurrence follow-up after resection. TCRdb recomputed calls from the 5' RACE reads with MiXCR, one row per CDR3 protein. Here the sample spans about 36,000 distinct CDR3 sequences, more than 6.5% being singletons. The starting material was PBMCs, obtained at follow-up. The receptor source for this set is a male donor with early-stage non-small cell lung cancer.

This clonotype was picked up many times. At one of its ends the junction is not consistent with the germline gene, which may arise from a read error. The rearrangement uses TRBV5-5 and TRBJ1-2, with D tentatively TRBD1 (6 bases). The length of the CDR3 is 12 residues. CDR1 is SGHKS, CDR2 YYEKEE, per germline (reference sequence). Written as DNA, the CDR3 is TGTGCCAGCAGCCTGTTCCGGGACACCCGGGCCTTC. Amino acid sequence: CASSLFRDTRAF.

Ten or more counts support this clonotype. The rearrangement links TRBV12-3 or TRBV12-4 to TRBJ2-5; D gene unclear. The CDR3 runs to 14 residues. The V and J ends lost 5 bases and 1 base respectively, with 11 bases between them. The CDR3 is CASSPREAQETQYF. CDR3 coding DNA: TGTGCCAGCAGTCCCCGTGAGGCCCAAGAGACCCAGTACTTC.

This clonotype was counted at least ten times. The J gene is TRBJ2-2, the V gene TRBV7-9, with D unclear. The CDR3 covers 15 residues. The V gene lost 4 bases and the J gene lost 4 bases, with 13 bases spanning the gap. CDR1 is SEHNR, CDR2 FQNEAQ, per germline (reference sequence). This CDR3 is CASSSGRATTGELFF. The CDR3 coding sequence is TGTGCCAGCAGCTCCGGCCGGGCCACCACCGGGGAGCTGTTTTTT.

This clonotype was recorded many times. Compared with germline, one end of the junction differs, possibly owing to a read error. The V call is TRBV20-1, the J call TRBJ1-5, with D tentatively TRBD1 (5 bases). Germline V gene lookup returns CDR1 DFQATT and CDR2 SNEGSKA (reference sequence). This CDR3 comprises 15 residues. The CDR3 sequence is CSVRRDQGPNQPQHF. The CDR3 nucleotides are TGCAGTGTTAGACGTGACCAGGGCCCCAATCAGCCCCAGCATTTT.

This clonotype has more than one count but fewer than ten. A single base separates this from a much larger clone, so it may be a read error. V gene TRBV2 combines with J gene TRBJ2-7; possible D gene TRBD2, 6 bases. This CDR3 spans 13 amino acids. The germline V gene has CDR1 SNHLY and CDR2 FYNNEI. The CDR3 DNA reads as TGTGTCAGCAGAGGGACTTACTCCTACGAGCAGTACTTC. This codes for CVSRGTYSYEQYF.

This chain connects TRBV18 to TRBJ1-1; no clear D. V was shortened by 3 bases and J by 8 bases, with 10 bases between the two germline ends. CDR1 KGHSH and CDR2 LQKENI come from the germline V gene. This CDR3 spans 12 amino acids. CDR3 bases: TGTGCCAGCTCACCCATGACGGAGGAAGCTTTCTTT. Amino acids: CASSPMTEEAFF.

This clonotype occurred many times. The genes are TRBV29-1 and TRBJ2-7; D is possibly TRBD1 (7 bases). The CDR3 is made up of 14 amino acids. V gave up 3 bases and J gave up 0 bases, with 12 bases separating them. The germline gives CDR1 SQVTM, CDR2 ANQGSEA. CDR3 loop: CSVEFRGASYEQYF. DNA of the CDR3: TGCAGCGTTGAGTTCAGGGGGGCCTCCTACGAGCAGTACTTC.

This clonotype was seen repeatedly, ten times or more. The J gene is TRBJ1-1, the V gene TRBV9, with unresolved D. V lost 4 bases and J lost 0, with 7 bases in between. The CDR3 sequence is 13 residues long. Germline assignment: CDR1 SGDLS and CDR2 YYNGEE. Here the CDR3 reads CASSPIMNTEAFF. The CDR3 DNA sequence: TGTGCCAGCAGCCCTATTATGAACACTGAAGCTTTCTTT.

This clonotype was detected ten times or more. The chain links TRBV9 to TRBJ2-3; D unclear. The CDR3 is made up of 15 amino acids. Germline-derived CDR1 and CDR2 are SGDLS and YYNGEE. Trimming removed 4 bases from V and 0 bases from J, with 12 bases in between. This CDR3 reads CASSPNLLSTDTQYF. CDR3 DNA sequence: TGTGCCAGCAGCCCAAATTTACTGAGCACAGATACGCAGTATTTT.

Ten or more counts support this clonotype. The chain combines TRBV27 with TRBJ1-4; 10 bases map to TRBD1. Germline V lookup: CDR1 MNHEY, CDR2 SMNVEV (reference sequence). The CDR3 covers 14 residues. Germline trimming cut 2 bases from V and 14 bases from J; bases unmatched to any gene: 8. This CDR3 reads CASSLLTGGAGLFF. The DNA for the CDR3 is TGTGCCAGCAGTTTACTGACAGGGGGCGCGGGGCTGTTTTTT. The complete variable domain, with remaining parts taken from reference TRBV27 and TRBJ1-4, reads EAQVTQNPRYLITVTGKKLTVTCSQNMNHEYMSWYRQDPGLGLRQIYYSMNVEVTDKGDVPEGYKVSRKEKRNFPLILESPSPNQTSLYFCASSLLTGGAGLFFGSGTQLSVL.

Ten or more counts support this clonotype. The rearrangement joins TRBV9 to TRBJ1-2; 8 bases match TRBD1. In germline, CDR1 is SGDLS, CDR2 YYNGEE. With V trimmed by 4 bases and J by 5 bases, 10 bases remained unmatched. The CDR3 has 15 residues. This CDR3 is CASSPDPGQDYGYTF. The CDR3 bases are TGTGCCAGCAGCCCGGACCCGGGACAGGATTATGGCTACACCTTC.

CDR3 amino acids: CASSSSTAAYSPLHF. CDR3 nucleotide sequence: TGTGCCAGCAGCTCCTCGACAGCCGCCTATTCACCCCTCCACTTT. V gene TRBV7-2 combines with J gene TRBJ1-6; D might be TRBD1 (5 bases). CDR1 and CDR2 from the germline V gene are SGHTA and FQGNSA. The CDR3 is 15 amino acids. V lost 4 bases and J 8 bases, leaving 15 bases between the germline ends.

By sample share, this clonotype is medium-sized (0.01 to 0.1%). This chain links TRBV11-1 with TRBJ2-1; D remains unclear. Germline assignment: CDR1 SGHAT and CDR2 FQDESV (reference sequence). The V end lost 1 base, the J end lost 5 bases, and 3 bases lay between the germline ends. This CDR3 has 12 residues. In nucleotides, the CDR3 is TGTGCCAGCAGCTTAGAGAACAATGAGCAGTTCTTC. Translating gives CASSLENNEQFF.

Ten or more counts support this clonotype. The chain is built from TRBV27 and TRBJ2-5; TRBD2 aligns across 7 bases. Germline values: CDR1 MNHEY, CDR2 SMNVEV (reference sequence). Unmatched junction bases numbered 9, after V lost 6 bases and J lost 5 bases. This CDR3 has 14 residues. The CDR3 is CASRERGGLETQYF. CDR3 nucleotides: TGTGCCAGCAGAGAGCGGGGAGGTCTGGAGACCCAGTACTTC.

In this sample, this clonotype turned up many times. The chain carries TRBV18 and TRBJ2-3; D not resolved. The ends were cut back, 0 bases at V and 0 bases at J, with 1 base in the middle. This CDR3 comprises 13 residues. Looked up from germline, CDR1 is KGHSH and CDR2 is LQKENI. The CDR3 DNA sequence: TGTGCCAGCTCACCACCTAGCACAGATACGCAGTATTTT. Protein sequence: CASSPPSTDTQYF.

This clonotype was seen many times. The chain employs TRBV20-1 and TRBJ1-2, with D possibly TRBD1 on 5 matching bases. Per the germline V gene, CDR1 is DFQATT and CDR2 is SNEGSKA (reference sequence). The CDR3 is made up of 11 amino acids. The CDR3, as DNA: TGCAGGGGCTCGGGGGTCTATGGCTACACCTTC. Translated, it gives CRGSGVYGYTF.

This clonotype was recorded at least ten times. The rearrangement joins TRBV27 to TRBJ1-3; D is perhaps TRBD1 (5 bases). The V and J ends lost 2 bases and 4 bases respectively, with 12 bases between them. The CDR3 has 15 amino acids. Looked up from germline, CDR1 is MNHEY and CDR2 is SMNVEV (reference sequence). This CDR3 reads CASSLRVGEGNTIYF. In DNA, the CDR3 is TGTGCCAGCAGTTTAAGAGTAGGGGAAGGAAACACCATATATTTT.

The chain carries TRBV6-5 and TRBJ1-2; no definite D call. The CDR3 spans 14 residues. The V gene lost 2 bases and the J gene lost 0 bases, with 7 bases spanning the gap. Germline V gives CDR1 MNHEY, CDR2 SVGAGI. CDR3 region: CASSYDGTNYGYTF. The CDR3 DNA sequence: TGTGCCAGCAGTTACGATGGCACTAACTATGGCTACACCTTC.

The table lists this clonotype with many counts. The J gene is TRBJ1-2, the V gene TRBV18, with D perhaps TRBD1 (5 bases). Germline values: CDR1 KGHSH, CDR2 LQKENI. The germline V and J ends were trimmed by 0 bases and 4 bases, with 12 bases remaining between them. The CDR3 consists of 15 residues. The CDR3 DNA reads as TGTGCCAGCTCACCACCAGGGGAAATAAGCTATGGCTACACCTTC. This sequence encodes CASSPPGEISYGYTF.

This clonotype appeared many times. This rearrangement joins TRBV11-2 to TRBJ2-7; TRBD1 might be the D (6 bases). This CDR3 is built from 14 residues. In germline, CDR1 is SGHAT, CDR2 FQNNGV. V lost 0 bases, J lost 6 bases, and 12 bases lay in between. The CDR3 loop is CASSLDLGAGEQYF. For the CDR3, the DNA is TGTGCCAGCAGCTTAGATCTGGGGGCGGGCGAGCAGTACTTC. The variable domain in full, with the rest retrieved from reference TRBV11-2 and TRBJ2-7, is EAGVAQSPRYKIIEKRQSVAFWCNPISGHATLYWYQQILGQGPKLLIQFQNNGVVDDSQLPKDRFSAERLKGVDSTLKIQPAKLEDSAVYLCASSLDLGAGEQYFGPGTRLTVT.

The V gene is TRBV9, the J gene TRBJ2-1, with D unresolved. CDR1 SGDLS and CDR2 YYNGEE come from the germline V gene. V shed 2 bases and J shed 5 bases, with 11 bases lying between them. The CDR3 is 14 amino acids. This chain's CDR3 is CASSVRFGNNEQFF. The CDR3 nucleotides read TGTGCCAGCAGCGTGAGGTTCGGAAACAATGAGCAGTTCTTC.

This clonotype has just a few counts. A single base separates this from a much larger clone, so it may be a read error. The V and J genes are TRBV30 and TRBJ2-7; D tentatively fits TRBD1 or TRBD2 (5 bases each). CDR1 and CDR2 from the germline V gene are GTSNPN and SVGIG (reference sequence). This CDR3 spans 12 amino acids. CDR3 region: CAWSTGMGDDFF. In DNA, the CDR3 is TGTGCCTGGAGTACCGGGATGGGGGATGATTTCTTC.

The table lists this clonotype with many counts. The chain couples TRBV3-1 to TRBJ1-1; D uncertain. Trimming shortened V by 2 bases and J by 4 bases, and 20 bases separated the two germline ends. The CDR3 loop spans 17 amino acids. CDR1 and CDR2 (germline): LGHDT, YNNKEL (reference sequence). The CDR3 loop reads CASSQPGYPGRGTEAFF. The CDR3 DNA reads as TGTGCCAGCAGCCAACCCGGATACCCGGGAAGAGGCACTGAAGCTTTCTTT.

This clonotype came up many times. V usage is TRBV2 and J usage is TRBJ2-3; D is perhaps TRBD1 (6 bases). This CDR3 is built from 14 residues. Trimming shortened V by 6 bases and J by 2 bases, and 12 bases separated the two germline ends. Germline assignment: CDR1 SNHLY and CDR2 FYNNEI. The CDR3 DNA reads TGTGCCAGCAGCCCACAGGGATTCACAGATACGCAGTATTTT. It translates to CASSPQGFTDTQYF.

Ten or more counts support this clonotype. The chain uses TRBV2 and TRBJ2-3, with a possible D match to TRBD1 (5 bases). Per the germline V gene, CDR1 is SNHLY and CDR2 is FYNNEI. The CDR3 spans 16 residues. Deletions cut 3 bases from V and 2 bases from J, with 15 bases between. DNA of the CDR3: TGTGCCAGCAGTGAGATAGTCTGGGGCAACACAGATACGCAGTATTTT. Translating it yields CASSEIVWGNTDTQYF. The complete variable domain, with remaining parts taken from reference TRBV2 and TRBJ2-3, reads EPEVTQTPSHQVTQMGQEVILRCVPISNHLYFYWYRQILGQKVEFLVSFYNNEISEKSEIFDDQFSVERPDGSNFTLKIRSTKLEDSAMYFCASSEIVWGNTDTQYFGPGTRLTVL.

This clonotype was detected many times. V usage is TRBV7-9 and J usage is TRBJ1-2; D is unclear. This CDR3 spans 15 amino acids. V lost 1 base, J lost 4 bases, and 13 bases lay in between. CDR1 is SEHNR, CDR2 FQNEAQ, per germline (reference sequence). Here the CDR3 DNA reads TGTGCCAGCAGCTTAGGCCCCTCAAGGACCTATGGCTACACCTTC. Residues: CASSLGPSRTYGYTF.

This clonotype showed up many times. The CDR3 sequence: CASSPTGSYEQYF. CDR3 in DNA: TGTGCCAGCAGCCCGACTGGATCCTACGAGCAGTACTTC. The chain combines TRBV7-9 with TRBJ2-7, with D unclear. The CDR3 covers 13 residues. The V end was cut by 5 bases, the J end by 1 base, with 9 bases between. CDR1 and CDR2 from the germline V gene are SEHNR and FQNEAQ (reference sequence). Full variable domain (rest looked up from reference TRBV7-9 and TRBJ2-7): DTGVSQNPRHKITKRGQNVTFRCDPISEHNRLYWYRQTLGQGPEFLTYFQNEAQLEKSRLLSDRFSAERPKGSFSTLEIQRTEQGDSAMYLCASSPTGSYEQYFGPGTRLTVT.